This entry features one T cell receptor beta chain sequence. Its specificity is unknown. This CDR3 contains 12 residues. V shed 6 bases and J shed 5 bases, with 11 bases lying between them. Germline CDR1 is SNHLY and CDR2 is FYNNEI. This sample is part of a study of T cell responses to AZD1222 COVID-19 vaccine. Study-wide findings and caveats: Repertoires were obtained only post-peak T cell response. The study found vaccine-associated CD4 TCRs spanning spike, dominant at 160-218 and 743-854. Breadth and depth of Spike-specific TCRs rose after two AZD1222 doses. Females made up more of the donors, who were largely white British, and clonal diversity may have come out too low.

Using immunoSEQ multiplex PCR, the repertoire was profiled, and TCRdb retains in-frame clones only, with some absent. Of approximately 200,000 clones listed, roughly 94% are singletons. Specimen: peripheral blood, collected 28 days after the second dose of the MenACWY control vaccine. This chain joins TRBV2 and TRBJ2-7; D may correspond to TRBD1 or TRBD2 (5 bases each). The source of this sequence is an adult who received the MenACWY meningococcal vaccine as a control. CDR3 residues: CASSGTLHEQYF. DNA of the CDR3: TGTGCCAGCAGCGGGACCCTCCACGAGCAGTACTTC.